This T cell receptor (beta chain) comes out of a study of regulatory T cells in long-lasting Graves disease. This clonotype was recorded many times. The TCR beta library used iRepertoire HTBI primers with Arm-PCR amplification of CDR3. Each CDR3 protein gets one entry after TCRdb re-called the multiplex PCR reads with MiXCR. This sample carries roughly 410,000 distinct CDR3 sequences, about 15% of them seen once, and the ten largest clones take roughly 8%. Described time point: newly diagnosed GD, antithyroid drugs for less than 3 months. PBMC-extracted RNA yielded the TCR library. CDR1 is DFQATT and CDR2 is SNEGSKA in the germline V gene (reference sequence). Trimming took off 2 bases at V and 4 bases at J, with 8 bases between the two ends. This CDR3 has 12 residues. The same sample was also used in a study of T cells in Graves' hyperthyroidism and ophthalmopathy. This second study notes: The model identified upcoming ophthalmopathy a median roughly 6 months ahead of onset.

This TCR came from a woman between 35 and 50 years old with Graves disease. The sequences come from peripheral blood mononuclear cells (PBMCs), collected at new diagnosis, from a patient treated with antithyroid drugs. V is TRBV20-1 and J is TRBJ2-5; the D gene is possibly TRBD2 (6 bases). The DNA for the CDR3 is TGCAGTGCTAGAAAGGGAGGAGAGACCCAGTACTTC. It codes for CSARKGGETQYF.